This TCR beta chain was recovered during a study of CD8 T cells in ankylosing spondylitis. This clonotype was detected a few times. With 3 bases clipped from V and 3 bases from J, the junction kept 5 bases outside the gene matches. This CDR3 is 15 amino acids long. From germline, CDR1 is SGHRS and CDR2 YFSETQ. TCRdb recomputed calls from the 5' RACE reads with MiXCR, one row per CDR3 protein. The sample includes 200,000 to 250,000 distinct CDR3 sequences, roughly 10% of them seen just once. This TCR was sampled from a male donor with ankylosing spondylitis or in good health (not recorded which). Specimen: blood, either unsorted or a sorted T cell fraction (not recorded which). The rearrangement links TRBV5-1 to TRBJ2-1, with 8 bases identical to TRBD1. CDR3 protein: CASSSGQGRYNEQFF. The CDR3 nucleotides read TGCGCCAGCAGCTCCGGACAGGGTCGCTACAATGAGCAGTTCTTC.